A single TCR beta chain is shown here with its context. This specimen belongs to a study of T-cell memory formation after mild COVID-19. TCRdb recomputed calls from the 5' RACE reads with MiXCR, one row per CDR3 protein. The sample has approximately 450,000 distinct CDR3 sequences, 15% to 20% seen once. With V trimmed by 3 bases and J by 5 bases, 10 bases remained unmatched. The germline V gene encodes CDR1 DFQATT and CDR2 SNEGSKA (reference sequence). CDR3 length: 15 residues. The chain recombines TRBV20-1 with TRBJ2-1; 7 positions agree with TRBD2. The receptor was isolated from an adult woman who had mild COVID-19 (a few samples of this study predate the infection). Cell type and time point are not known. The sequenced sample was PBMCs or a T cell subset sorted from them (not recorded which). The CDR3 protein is CSASGVASGDNEQFF. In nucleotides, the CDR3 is TGCAGTGCTAGCGGTGTGGCTAGCGGAGACAATGAGCAGTTCTTC.